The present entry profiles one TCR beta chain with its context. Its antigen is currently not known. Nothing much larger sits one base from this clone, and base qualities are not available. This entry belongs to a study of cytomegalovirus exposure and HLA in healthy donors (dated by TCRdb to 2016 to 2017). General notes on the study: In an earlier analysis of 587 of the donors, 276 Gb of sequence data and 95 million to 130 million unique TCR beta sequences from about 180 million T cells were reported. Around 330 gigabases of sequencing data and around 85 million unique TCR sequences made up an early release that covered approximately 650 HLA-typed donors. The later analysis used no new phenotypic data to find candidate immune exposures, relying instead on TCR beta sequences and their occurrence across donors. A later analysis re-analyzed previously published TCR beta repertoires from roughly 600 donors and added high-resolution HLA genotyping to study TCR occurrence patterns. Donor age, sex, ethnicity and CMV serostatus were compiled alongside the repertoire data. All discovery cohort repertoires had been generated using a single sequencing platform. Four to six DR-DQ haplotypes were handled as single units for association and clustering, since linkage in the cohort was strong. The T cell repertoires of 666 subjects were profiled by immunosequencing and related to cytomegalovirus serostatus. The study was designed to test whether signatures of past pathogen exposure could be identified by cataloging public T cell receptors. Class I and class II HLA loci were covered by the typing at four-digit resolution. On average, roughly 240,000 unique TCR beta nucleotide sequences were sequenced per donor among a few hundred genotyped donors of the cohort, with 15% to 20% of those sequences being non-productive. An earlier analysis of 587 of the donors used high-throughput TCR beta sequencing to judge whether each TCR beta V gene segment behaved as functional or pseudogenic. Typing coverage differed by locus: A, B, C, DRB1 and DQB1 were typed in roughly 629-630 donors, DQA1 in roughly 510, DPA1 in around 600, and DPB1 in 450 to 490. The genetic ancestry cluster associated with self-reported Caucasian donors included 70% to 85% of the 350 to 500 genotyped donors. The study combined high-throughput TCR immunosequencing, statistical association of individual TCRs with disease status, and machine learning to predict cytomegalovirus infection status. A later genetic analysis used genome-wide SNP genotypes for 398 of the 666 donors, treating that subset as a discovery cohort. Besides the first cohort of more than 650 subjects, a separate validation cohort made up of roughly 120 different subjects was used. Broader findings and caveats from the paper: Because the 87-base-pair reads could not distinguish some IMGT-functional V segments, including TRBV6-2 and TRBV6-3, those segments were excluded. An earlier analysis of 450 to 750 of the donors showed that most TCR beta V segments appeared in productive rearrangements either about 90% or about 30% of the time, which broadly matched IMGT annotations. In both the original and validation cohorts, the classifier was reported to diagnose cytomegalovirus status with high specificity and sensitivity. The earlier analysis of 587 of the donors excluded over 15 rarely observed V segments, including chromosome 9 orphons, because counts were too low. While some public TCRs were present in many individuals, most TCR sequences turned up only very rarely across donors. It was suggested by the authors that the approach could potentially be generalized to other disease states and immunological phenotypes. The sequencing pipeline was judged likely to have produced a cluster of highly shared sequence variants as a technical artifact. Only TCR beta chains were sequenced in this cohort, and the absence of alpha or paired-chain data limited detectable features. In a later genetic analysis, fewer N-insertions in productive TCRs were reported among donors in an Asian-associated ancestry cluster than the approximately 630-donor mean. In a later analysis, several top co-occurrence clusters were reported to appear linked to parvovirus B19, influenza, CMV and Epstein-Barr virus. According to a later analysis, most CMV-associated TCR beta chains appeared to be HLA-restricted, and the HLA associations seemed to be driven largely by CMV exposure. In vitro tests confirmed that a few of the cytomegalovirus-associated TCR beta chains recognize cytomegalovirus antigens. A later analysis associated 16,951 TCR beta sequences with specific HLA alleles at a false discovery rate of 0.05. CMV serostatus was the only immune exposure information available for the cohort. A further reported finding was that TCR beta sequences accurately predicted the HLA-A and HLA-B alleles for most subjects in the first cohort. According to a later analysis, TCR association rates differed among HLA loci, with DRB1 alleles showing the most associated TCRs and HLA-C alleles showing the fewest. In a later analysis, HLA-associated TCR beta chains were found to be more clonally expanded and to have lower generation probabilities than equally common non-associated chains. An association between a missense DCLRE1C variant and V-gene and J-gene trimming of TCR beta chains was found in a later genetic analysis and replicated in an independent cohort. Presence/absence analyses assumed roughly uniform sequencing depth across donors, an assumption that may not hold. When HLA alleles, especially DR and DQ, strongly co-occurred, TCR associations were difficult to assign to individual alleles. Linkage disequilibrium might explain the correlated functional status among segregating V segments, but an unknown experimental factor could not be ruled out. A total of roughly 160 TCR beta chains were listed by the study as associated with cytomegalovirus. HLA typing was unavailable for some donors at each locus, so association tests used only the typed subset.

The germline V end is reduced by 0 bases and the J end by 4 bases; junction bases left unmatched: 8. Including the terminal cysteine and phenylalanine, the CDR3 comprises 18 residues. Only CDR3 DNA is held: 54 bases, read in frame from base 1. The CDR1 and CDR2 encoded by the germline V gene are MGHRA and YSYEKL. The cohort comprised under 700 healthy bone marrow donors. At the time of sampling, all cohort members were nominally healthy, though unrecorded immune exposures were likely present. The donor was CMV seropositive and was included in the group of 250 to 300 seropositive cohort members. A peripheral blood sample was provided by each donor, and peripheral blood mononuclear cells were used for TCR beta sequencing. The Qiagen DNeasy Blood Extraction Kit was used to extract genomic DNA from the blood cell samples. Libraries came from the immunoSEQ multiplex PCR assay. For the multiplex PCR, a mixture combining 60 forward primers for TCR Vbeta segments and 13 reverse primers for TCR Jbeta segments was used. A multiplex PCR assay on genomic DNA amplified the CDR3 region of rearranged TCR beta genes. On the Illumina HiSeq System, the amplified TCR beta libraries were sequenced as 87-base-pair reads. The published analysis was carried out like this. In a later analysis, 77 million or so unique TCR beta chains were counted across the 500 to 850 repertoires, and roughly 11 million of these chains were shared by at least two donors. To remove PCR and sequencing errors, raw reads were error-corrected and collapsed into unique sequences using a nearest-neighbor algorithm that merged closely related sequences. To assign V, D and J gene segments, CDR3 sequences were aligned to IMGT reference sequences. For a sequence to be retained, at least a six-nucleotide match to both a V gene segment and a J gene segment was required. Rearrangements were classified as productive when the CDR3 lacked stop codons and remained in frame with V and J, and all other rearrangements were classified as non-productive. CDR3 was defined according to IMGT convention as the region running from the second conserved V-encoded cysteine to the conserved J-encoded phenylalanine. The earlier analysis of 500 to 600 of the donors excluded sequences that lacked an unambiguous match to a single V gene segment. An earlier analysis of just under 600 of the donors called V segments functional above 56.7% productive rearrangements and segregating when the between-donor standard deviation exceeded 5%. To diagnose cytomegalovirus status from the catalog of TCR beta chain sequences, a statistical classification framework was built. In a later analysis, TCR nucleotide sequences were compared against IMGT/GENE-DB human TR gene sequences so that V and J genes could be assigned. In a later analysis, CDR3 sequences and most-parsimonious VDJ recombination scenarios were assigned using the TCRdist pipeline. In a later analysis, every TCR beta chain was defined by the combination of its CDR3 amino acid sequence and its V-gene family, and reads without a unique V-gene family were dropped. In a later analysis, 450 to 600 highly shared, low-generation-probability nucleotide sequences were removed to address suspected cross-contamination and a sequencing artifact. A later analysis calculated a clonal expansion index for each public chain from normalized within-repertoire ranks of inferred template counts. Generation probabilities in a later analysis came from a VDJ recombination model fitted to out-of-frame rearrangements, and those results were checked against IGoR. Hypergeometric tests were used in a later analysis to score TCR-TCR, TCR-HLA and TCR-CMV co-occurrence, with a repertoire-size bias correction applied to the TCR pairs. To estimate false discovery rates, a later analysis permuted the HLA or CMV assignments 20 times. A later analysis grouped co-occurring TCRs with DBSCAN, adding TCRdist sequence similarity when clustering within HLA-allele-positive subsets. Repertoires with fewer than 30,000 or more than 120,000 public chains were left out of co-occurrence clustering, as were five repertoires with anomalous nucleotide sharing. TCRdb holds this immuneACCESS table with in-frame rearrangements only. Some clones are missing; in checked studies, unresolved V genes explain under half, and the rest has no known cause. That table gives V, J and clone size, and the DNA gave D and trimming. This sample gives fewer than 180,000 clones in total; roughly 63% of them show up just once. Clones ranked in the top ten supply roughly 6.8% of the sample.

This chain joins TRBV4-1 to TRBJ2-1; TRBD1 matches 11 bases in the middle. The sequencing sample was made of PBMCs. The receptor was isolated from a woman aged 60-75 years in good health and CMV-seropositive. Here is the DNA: TGCGCCAGCAGCCAAGACCCCCTAGGACAGGGGGCTTACAATGAGCAGTTCTTC. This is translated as CASSQDPLGQGAYNEQFF.